The present TCR beta chain was sequenced within a study of blood T cell repertoires in COVID-19. In the study overall: Sites in the United States, Italy and Spain provided acute and convalescent COVID-19 samples. In each case, the material was cDNA or gDNA derived from T cells, B-cell-depleted T cells, or PBMCs.

Authors' processing steps: Amplification of reference gene primers was used by the study to estimate nucleated cell counts. Here immunoSEQ multiplex PCR was the method, and the copy in TCRdb shows in-frame clones only, minus some. Clone size and V and J calls were adopted from that table, with D and trimming inferred from the DNA. The sample consists of 190,000 or so clones, 87% of them appearing once. CDR3 length: 20 amino acids. Trimming left V 2 bases short and J 0 bases short, with 23 bases between. From germline, CDR1 is SGHKS and CDR2 YYEKEE (reference sequence). The sample comprised peripheral blood. The V gene is TRBV5-5, the J gene TRBJ2-2, with a possible D match to TRBD1 (6 bases). This receptor was identified in a woman aged 18-29 years who had recovered from COVID-19. Here the CDR3 DNA reads TGTGCCAGCAGCTTTCACGTCGCGGCAGGGGTTAATACGAACACCGGGGAGCTGTTTTTT. This sequence encodes CASSFHVAAGVNTNTGELFF. The full variable domain, in which reference TRBV5-5 and TRBJ2-2 provide the parts outside the CDR3, is DAGVTQSPTHLIKTRGQQVTLRCSPISGHKSVSWYQQVLGQGPQFIFQYYEKEERGRGNFPDRFSARQFPNYSSELNVNALLLGDSALYLCASSFHVAAGVNTNTGELFFGEGSRLTVL.